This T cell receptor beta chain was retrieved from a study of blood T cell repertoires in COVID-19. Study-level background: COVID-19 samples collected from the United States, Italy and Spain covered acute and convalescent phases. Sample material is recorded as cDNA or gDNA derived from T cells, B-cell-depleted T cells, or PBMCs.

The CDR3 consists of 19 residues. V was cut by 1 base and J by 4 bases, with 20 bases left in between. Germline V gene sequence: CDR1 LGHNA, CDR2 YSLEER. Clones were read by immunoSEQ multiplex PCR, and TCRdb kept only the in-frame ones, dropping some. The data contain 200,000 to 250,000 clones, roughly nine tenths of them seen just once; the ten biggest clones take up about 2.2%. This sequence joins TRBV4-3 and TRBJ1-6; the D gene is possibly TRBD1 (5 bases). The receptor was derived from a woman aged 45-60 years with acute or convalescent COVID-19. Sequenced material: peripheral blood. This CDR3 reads CASSQGWQGRGLYNSPLHF. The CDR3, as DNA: TGCGCCAGCAGCCAAGGTTGGCAGGGTAGGGGTCTTTATAATTCACCCCTCCACTTT.